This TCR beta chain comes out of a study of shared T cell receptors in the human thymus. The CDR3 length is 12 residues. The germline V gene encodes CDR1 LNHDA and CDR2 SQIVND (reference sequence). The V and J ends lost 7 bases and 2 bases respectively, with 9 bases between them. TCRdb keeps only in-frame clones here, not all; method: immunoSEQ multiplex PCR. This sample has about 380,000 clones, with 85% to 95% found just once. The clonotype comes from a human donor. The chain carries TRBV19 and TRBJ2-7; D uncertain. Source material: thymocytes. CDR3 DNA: TGTGCCAGTATCGCAGGAACCTACGAGCAGTACTTC. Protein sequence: CASIAGTYEQYF.